A few counts support the clone carrying this TCR beta chain. Trimming took off 8 bases at V and 7 bases at J, with 9 bases between the two ends. The CDR3 extends over 11 amino acids. Germline loops: CDR1 SGHNT, CDR2 YENEEA. Relying on iRepertoire HTBI primers and Arm-PCR of CDR3 regions, the team built TCR beta libraries. TCRdb itself ran the multiplex PCR reads through MiXCR, one entry per CDR3 protein. The sample shows 410,000 or so distinct CDR3 sequences, under 15% of them seen only once. This sample was taken from a study of regulatory T cells in long-lasting Graves disease. The time point denotes: newly diagnosed GD, antithyroid drugs for less than 3 months. Following extraction of RNA from PBMCs, that RNA was used to make the TCR library. In addition, the sample was reused for a study of T cells in Graves' hyperthyroidism and ophthalmopathy. That source reports: Diagnostic assessment was based on clinical symptoms, serum thyroxine and TRAb, thyroid ultrasound and orbital computed tomography.

The specimen comprised peripheral blood mononuclear cells (PBMCs), sampled at new diagnosis, from a patient treated with antithyroid drugs. V and J are TRBV11-3 and TRBJ2-1, with D tentatively TRBD1 or TRBD2 (5 bases each). This clonotype originated in a woman aged 25 to 39 with Graves disease. This chain's CDR3 is CASGWGNEQFF. The CDR3 coding sequence is TGTGCCAGCGGCTGGGGGAATGAGCAGTTCTTC.